The following is a TCR beta chain sequence with its context. Trimming pared 4 bases from V and 1 base from J, leaving 10 bases between. There are 14 residues in the CDR3. CDR1 is MNHEY, CDR2 SVGAGI, per germline. This entry belongs to a study of monozygotic twins with cystic fibrosis. Sequencing used immunoSEQ multiplex PCR; TCRdb keeps in-frame clones, though not all of them. Among about 20,000 clones listed, almost 97% were seen once. This clonotype was sampled from a girl aged 2 to 10 with cystic fibrosis. The rearrangement links TRBV6-5 to TRBJ1-1; TRBD1 might be the D (5 bases). Sequencing was done on a sample of blood. This CDR3 is CASSSRDWNTEAFF. The CDR3 DNA reads as TGTGCCAGCAGTTCCAGGGACTGGAACACTGAAGCTTTCTTT.